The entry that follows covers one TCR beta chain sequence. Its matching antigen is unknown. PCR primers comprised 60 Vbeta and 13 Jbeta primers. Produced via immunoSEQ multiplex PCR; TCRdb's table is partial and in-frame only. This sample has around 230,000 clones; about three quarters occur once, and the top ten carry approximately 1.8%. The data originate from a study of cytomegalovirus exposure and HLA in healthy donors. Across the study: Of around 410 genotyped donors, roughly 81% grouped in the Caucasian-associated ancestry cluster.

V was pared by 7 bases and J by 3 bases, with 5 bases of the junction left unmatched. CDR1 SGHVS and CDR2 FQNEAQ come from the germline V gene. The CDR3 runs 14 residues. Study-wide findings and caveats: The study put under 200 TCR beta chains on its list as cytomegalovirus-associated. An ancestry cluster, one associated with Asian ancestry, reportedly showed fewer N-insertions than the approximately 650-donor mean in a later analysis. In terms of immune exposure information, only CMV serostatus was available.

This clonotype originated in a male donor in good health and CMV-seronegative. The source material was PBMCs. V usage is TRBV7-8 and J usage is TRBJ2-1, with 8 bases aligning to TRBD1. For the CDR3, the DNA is TGTGCCAGCATCGGACAGGGCCTCTACAATGAGCAGTTCTTC. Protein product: CASIGQGLYNEQFF.